In its sample, the clone carrying this TCR beta chain is medium-sized. A junction end diverges from the germline sequence, so it may reflect a read error. TCRdb ran MiXCR on the PCR reads. The sample has approximately 20,000 clones, around 30% seen once; the top ten hold 10% to 13%. The sample comes from a study of metastatic and nonmetastatic thyroid tumors. Looked up from germline, CDR1 is LNHDA and CDR2 is SQIVND (reference sequence). The CDR3 covers 15 residues. Patients were all untreated before their thyroid surgery. The sequence was collected from a female donor with papillary thyroid cancer or a benign thyroid nodule (not recorded which). Some clones in this sample may be carry-over from other donors' samples. The sequenced material came from tumor tissue. This chain joins TRBV19 and TRBJ2-7, with 7 bases aligning to TRBD1. The CDR3 reads CASSLDRATSYEQYF. CDR3 coding DNA: TGTGCCAGTAGTTTAGACAGGGCGACTTCCTACGAGCAGTACTTC.